This T cell receptor (beta chain) emerged from a study of chemoradiotherapy in HPV16-positive cancers. With 0 bases removed from V and 7 bases from J, the gap between germline ends came to 14 bases. The CDR3 sequence is 15 residues long. Germline CDR1 and CDR2: SGDLS and YYNGEE. Sequencing was performed with immunoSEQ multiplex PCR; in TCRdb, only in-frame clones are kept and a portion is missing. This table has around 2,700 clones, 75% to 85% appearing once. The sequences come from tumor tissue, collected from a patient who underwent chemoradiotherapy. The TCR comes from a human donor with HPV-associated anogenital cancer. The J gene is TRBJ2-1, the V gene TRBV9; D ambiguous. As DNA, the CDR3 is TGTGCCAGCAGCGTAGCTGTCGCGGTGGGGAATGAGCAGTTCTTC. Translation: CASSVAVAVGNEQFF.